The following is a T cell receptor (beta chain) sequence with its context. Its antigen is still unknown. Some clones are missing from TCRdb's copy, which holds only in-frame ones; the method was immunoSEQ multiplex PCR. The sample carries under 150,000 clones, under 95% recorded once. The record originates from a study of T cell responses to AZD1222 COVID-19 vaccine. The study, taken as a whole, reports: Distributed over spike, vaccine-associated CD4 TCRs predominated at 160-218 and 743-854. White British ancestry dominated among donors, who included more females, and clonal diversity was possibly underestimated. Repertoires were obtained solely post-peak T cell response.

V was pared by 5 bases and J by 7 bases, with 14 bases between. The CDR3 sequence is 14 residues long. CDR1 is LNHDA, CDR2 SQIVND, per germline (reference sequence). The chain joins TRBV19 to TRBJ1-4; D is possibly TRBD1 (5 bases). This clonotype was obtained from an adult in good health. The sample in question was peripheral blood, obtained on day 0 of AZD1222 vaccination. CDR3 residues: CASSPQGVIEKLFF. The CDR3 region has the DNA TGTGCCAGTAGTCCGCAGGGAGTAATTGAAAAACTGTTTTTT.